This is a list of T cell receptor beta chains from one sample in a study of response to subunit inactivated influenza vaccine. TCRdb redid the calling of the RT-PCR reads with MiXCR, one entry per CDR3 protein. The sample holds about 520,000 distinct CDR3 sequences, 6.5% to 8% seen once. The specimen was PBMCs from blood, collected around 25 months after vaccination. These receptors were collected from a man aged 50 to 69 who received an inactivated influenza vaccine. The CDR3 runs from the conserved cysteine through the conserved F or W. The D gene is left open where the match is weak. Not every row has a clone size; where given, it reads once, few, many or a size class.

cdr3_nt: TGCAGTGCTTCCTACCGGGACAAAGAAGGCTACACCTTC
cdr3_aa: CSASYRDKEGYTF
v_call: TRBV20-1
d_call: -
j_call: TRBJ1-2
clone_size: few

cdr3_nt: TGTGCCAGCAGTTTAGTAGCAGTGCGTGACATTCAGTACTTC
cdr3_aa: CASSLVAVRDIQYF
v_call: TRBV12-3/TRBV12-4
d_call: -
j_call: TRBJ2-4
clone_size: many

cdr3_nt: TGTGCCAGCAGCGCAACTAGCGGGGGTTCGAATGAGCAGTTCTTC
cdr3_aa: CASSATSGGSNEQFF
v_call: TRBV5-6
d_call: TRBD2
j_call: TRBJ2-1
clone_size: few

cdr3_nt: TGTGCCAGCAGTTACAGGCGGGAGGCCACCAATGAGCAGTTCTTC
cdr3_aa: CASSYRREATNEQFF
v_call: TRBV6-2/TRBV6-3
d_call: TRBD2
j_call: TRBJ2-1
clone_size: few

cdr3_nt: TGTGCCAGCAGGGAGGGCCCGGCCGCCGGGGAGCTGTTTTTT
cdr3_aa: CASREGPAAGELFF
v_call: TRBV12-3/TRBV12-4
d_call: -
j_call: TRBJ2-2
clone_size: -

cdr3_nt: TGTGCCAGCAGTCAATCAGGGGATGGGCAGTTCTTC
cdr3_aa: CASSQSGDGQFF
v_call: TRBV2
d_call: -
j_call: TRBJ2-1
clone_size: few

cdr3_nt: TGTGCCAGCAGCCCCCCGGCGGTCCCCTACGAGCAGTACTTC
cdr3_aa: CASSPPAVPYEQYF
v_call: TRBV13
d_call: -
j_call: TRBJ2-7
clone_size: few

cdr3_nt: TGTGCCAGCAGGTGGGGAGAATACAATGAGCAGTTCTTC
cdr3_aa: CASRWGEYNEQFF
v_call: TRBV6-1
d_call: -
j_call: TRBJ2-1
clone_size: many

cdr3_nt: TGTGCCAGCAGCCAAGCGACAGAATACGAGCAGTACTTC
cdr3_aa: CASSQATEYEQYF
v_call: TRBV4-2
d_call: -
j_call: TRBJ2-7
clone_size: many

cdr3_nt: TGTGCCAGCAGCCGAGGACTAGCGGGGGGTAACAAAGAGACCCAGTACTTC
cdr3_aa: CASSRGLAGGNKETQYF
v_call: TRBV6-2/TRBV6-3
d_call: TRBD2
j_call: TRBJ2-5
clone_size: -

cdr3_nt: TGTGCCAGCTCACCAGGTGTCGATGAGCAGTTCTTC
cdr3_aa: CASSPGVDEQFF
v_call: TRBV18
d_call: -
j_call: TRBJ2-1
clone_size: -

cdr3_nt: TGCGCCAGCAGCCTTACCGGGACTAAAGAGACCCAGTACTTC
cdr3_aa: CASSLTGTKETQYF
v_call: TRBV5-1
d_call: TRBD2
j_call: TRBJ2-5
clone_size: -

cdr3_nt: TGTGCCAGTAGTATTCGGCTGGGTGACACCGGGGAGCTGTTTTTT
cdr3_aa: CASSIRLGDTGELFF
v_call: TRBV19
d_call: -
j_call: TRBJ2-2
clone_size: few

cdr3_nt: TGTGCCAGCGGGCCGAGTGATGAGCAGTTCTTC
cdr3_aa: CASGPSDEQFF
v_call: TRBV27
d_call: -
j_call: TRBJ2-1
clone_size: many

cdr3_nt: TGTGCCAGCAAGGGGTCCGGAAACACCATATATTTT
cdr3_aa: CASKGSGNTIYF
v_call: TRBV9
d_call: -
j_call: TRBJ1-3
clone_size: few

cdr3_nt: TGCAGCGTTGAACCCCGGAGGAGGGGGCCAAATGAGCAGTTCTTC
cdr3_aa: CSVEPRRRGPNEQFF
v_call: TRBV29-1
d_call: -
j_call: TRBJ2-1
clone_size: many

cdr3_nt: TGTGCCAGCAGAGGACGGGGGAGTGGAAACACCATATATTTT
cdr3_aa: CASRGRGSGNTIYF
v_call: TRBV25-1
d_call: -
j_call: TRBJ1-3
clone_size: -

cdr3_nt: TGTGCCATCATCACAGACACTTCCTACGAGCAGTACTTC
cdr3_aa: CAIITDTSYEQYF
v_call: TRBV10-3
d_call: -
j_call: TRBJ2-7
clone_size: -

cdr3_nt: TGTGCCAGCGGGCAGGGGGGCAATCAGCCCCAGCATTTT
cdr3_aa: CASGQGGNQPQHF
v_call: TRBV6-1
d_call: TRBD1
j_call: TRBJ1-5
clone_size: -

cdr3_nt: TGCGCCAGCAGTGAGGGGCTAGCCCGACAAGAGACCCAGTACTTC
cdr3_aa: CASSEGLARQETQYF
v_call: TRBV10-2
d_call: -
j_call: TRBJ2-5
clone_size: few

cdr3_nt: TGCGCCAGCAGCAAGGCGGGGGGGCCGAATGAGCAGTTCTTC
cdr3_aa: CASSKAGGPNEQFF
v_call: TRBV5-1
d_call: TRBD2
j_call: TRBJ2-1
clone_size: few

cdr3_nt: TGCGCCAGCGCGACTAGCGGGCCCGACAATGAGCAGTTCTTC
cdr3_aa: CASATSGPDNEQFF
v_call: TRBV5-1
d_call: TRBD2
j_call: TRBJ2-1
clone_size: many

cdr3_nt: TGTGCCAGCAGCACCTCCGGGACACTCGATACCGGGGAGCTGTTTTTT
cdr3_aa: CASSTSGTLDTGELFF
v_call: TRBV5-6
d_call: -
j_call: TRBJ2-2
clone_size: many

cdr3_nt: TGTGCCAGCAGCCCGCGCGGACTGAGCTCCTACGAGCAGTACTTC
cdr3_aa: CASSPRGLSSYEQYF
v_call: TRBV13
d_call: -
j_call: TRBJ2-7
clone_size: few

cdr3_nt: TGCAGTGCGAGAAGGGACAGCTTTAATGAAAAACTGTTTTTT
cdr3_aa: CSARRDSFNEKLFF
v_call: TRBV20-1
d_call: TRBD1
j_call: TRBJ1-4
clone_size: -

cdr3_nt: TGCAGTGCTAGAGGGGGACCGCTCGCCCACTCCTACGAGCAGTACTTC
cdr3_aa: CSARGGPLAHSYEQYF
v_call: TRBV20-1
d_call: -
j_call: TRBJ2-7
clone_size: -

cdr3_nt: TGTGCCACCAGCATCGGACTAGCGACTGAAGAGACCCAGTACTTC
cdr3_aa: CATSIGLATEETQYF
v_call: TRBV15
d_call: TRBD2
j_call: TRBJ2-5
clone_size: few

cdr3_nt: TGCGCCAGCAGCCCTGACGGGGGCTCCAATGAGCAGTTCTTC
cdr3_aa: CASSPDGGSNEQFF
v_call: TRBV5-1
d_call: -
j_call: TRBJ2-1
clone_size: many

cdr3_nt: TGTGCCAGCAGCCGAGGGACCCCAGATACGCAGTATTTT
cdr3_aa: CASSRGTPDTQYF
v_call: TRBV7-2
d_call: -
j_call: TRBJ2-3
clone_size: many

cdr3_nt: TGCGCCAGCAGCCCTGGTTCGACTAGCCGCCAAGAGACCCAGTACTTC
cdr3_aa: CASSPGSTSRQETQYF
v_call: TRBV4-1
d_call: TRBD2
j_call: TRBJ2-5
clone_size: many

cdr3_nt: TGTGCCAGCAGCTCCTCGGGGGGGGGCACCGGGGAGCTGTTTTTT
cdr3_aa: CASSSSGGGTGELFF
v_call: TRBV6-2/TRBV6-3
d_call: TRBD2
j_call: TRBJ2-2
clone_size: -

cdr3_nt: TGTGCCACCAAGAGGGACCGAAGCCACACAGATACGCAGTATTTT
cdr3_aa: CATKRDRSHTDTQYF
v_call: TRBV15
d_call: -
j_call: TRBJ2-3
clone_size: few

cdr3_nt: TGTGCCAGCAGTGAAGCGCTTCAGGACGGGGAGCAGTTCTTC
cdr3_aa: CASSEALQDGEQFF
v_call: TRBV2
d_call: -
j_call: TRBJ2-1
clone_size: -

cdr3_nt: TGTGCCAGCAGCTTAGCGCTAGCGGGGCGCGCGGAGACCCAGTACTTC
cdr3_aa: CASSLALAGRAETQYF
v_call: TRBV7-2
d_call: TRBD2
j_call: TRBJ2-5
clone_size: -

cdr3_nt: TGTGCCAGCAGCCCCTACGAGGAGCTAGCGGGAGTCCCAGATACGCAGTATTTT
cdr3_aa: CASSPYEELAGVPDTQYF
v_call: TRBV6-2/TRBV6-3
d_call: TRBD2
j_call: TRBJ2-3
clone_size: -

cdr3_nt: TGCGCAACTAAGCGGGGGGCGCGCTACGAGCAGTACTTC
cdr3_aa: CATKRGARYEQYF
v_call: TRBV7-8
d_call: TRBD2
j_call: TRBJ2-7
clone_size: -

cdr3_nt: TGCGCCAGCAGTGACCGGGGTCACGGGGAGACCCAGTACTTC
cdr3_aa: CASSDRGHGETQYF
v_call: TRBV10-1
d_call: -
j_call: TRBJ2-5
clone_size: -

cdr3_nt: TGTGCCAGCAGCTTAGGGAGACACCGATCCAGCACAGATACGCAGTATTTT
cdr3_aa: CASSLGRHRSSTDTQYF
v_call: TRBV11-2
d_call: -
j_call: TRBJ2-3
clone_size: many

cdr3_nt: TGTGCCAGCAGCCCCGGGACAGAGATCGCCGGTGAGCAGTTCTTC
cdr3_aa: CASSPGTEIAGEQFF
v_call: TRBV5-4
d_call: TRBD1
j_call: TRBJ2-1
clone_size: -

cdr3_nt: TGTGCCAGCACCCTGGGGGTCGGCGGGGGGGCAGAAGAGCAGTACTTC
cdr3_aa: CASTLGVGGGAEEQYF
v_call: TRBV25-1
d_call: TRBD2
j_call: TRBJ2-7
clone_size: many

cdr3_nt: TGTGCCAGCAGTTATTGGATAGCGGGGAGGCAAGAGCAGTACTTC
cdr3_aa: CASSYWIAGRQEQYF
v_call: TRBV6-5
d_call: TRBD2
j_call: TRBJ2-7
clone_size: many

cdr3_nt: TGCGCCAGGGGCCCCGGTTGCGGGGGAATAGTCTACGAGCAGTACTTC
cdr3_aa: CARGPGCGGIVYEQYF
v_call: TRBV23-1
d_call: TRBD2
j_call: TRBJ2-7
clone_size: -

cdr3_nt: TGTGCCAGCAGTTTTGGGCTAGCGGGATCGTCAGACACCGGGGAGCTGTTTTTT
cdr3_aa: CASSFGLAGSSDTGELFF
v_call: TRBV12-3/TRBV12-4
d_call: TRBD2
j_call: TRBJ2-2
clone_size: many

cdr3_nt: TGTGCCAGTTCCCCGACAGGGCGTGAGACCCAGTACTTC
cdr3_aa: CASSPTGRETQYF
v_call: TRBV19
d_call: TRBD1
j_call: TRBJ2-5
clone_size: few

cdr3_nt: TGTGCCACCAGTGACCGAGGACTAGCGGGAGGTTTCACAGATACGCAGTATTTT
cdr3_aa: CATSDRGLAGGFTDTQYF
v_call: TRBV24-1
d_call: TRBD2
j_call: TRBJ2-3
clone_size: -

cdr3_nt: TGTGCCAGCAGCTTATCCGTCTGGGCGGGATCAAGCACAGATACGCAGTATTTT
cdr3_aa: CASSLSVWAGSSTDTQYF
v_call: TRBV11-1
d_call: -
j_call: TRBJ2-3
clone_size: -

cdr3_nt: TGTGCCAGCAGCTTGGGGCAGGGAGGCTCGCCTGTGGATTCACCCCTCCACTTT
cdr3_aa: CASSLGQGGSPVDSPLHF
v_call: TRBV5-5
d_call: -
j_call: TRBJ1-6
clone_size: few

cdr3_nt: TGTGCCAGCAGTTCAACTGGACAGGGAAAGTCCGCTGAAGCTTTCTTT
cdr3_aa: CASSSTGQGKSAEAFF
v_call: TRBV6-5
d_call: TRBD1
j_call: TRBJ1-1
clone_size: -

cdr3_nt: TGTGCCAGCAGCCCAGGGGTCACTAATGAAAAACTGTTTTTT
cdr3_aa: CASSPGVTNEKLFF
v_call: TRBV7-9
d_call: -
j_call: TRBJ1-4
clone_size: many

cdr3_nt: TGCGCCAGCAGCTTGGGGACTAGCAGGAGAACTAACGAGCAGTACTTC
cdr3_aa: CASSLGTSRRTNEQYF
v_call: TRBV5-1
d_call: TRBD2
j_call: TRBJ2-7
clone_size: once

cdr3_nt: TGTGCCACCAGCAGAACCCGGGGCTCCCTAGGCGAGCAGTACTTC
cdr3_aa: CATSRTRGSLGEQYF
v_call: TRBV15
d_call: -
j_call: TRBJ2-7
clone_size: -